Below are 28 T cell receptor beta chains sequenced from a single sample in a study of blood T cell repertoires in COVID-19. The assay was immunoSEQ multiplex PCR, and TCRdb's table has in-frame clones only and misses some. The profile shows around 320,000 clones, 89% of them singletons. Sequenced sample: peripheral blood. These receptors came from a young woman with COVID-19, enrolled during active disease.

The chain joins TRBV21-1 to TRBJ1-5; the D call in the table, TRBD1, was not verified against the DNA. TRBV21-1 counts as a pseudogene. CDR3 length: 17 amino acids. DNA for the CDR3: TGTGCCAGCAGCAAAGGTTCGTTCAGGGGAGACAATCAGCCCCAGCATTTT. Translation gives CASSKGSFRGDNQPQHF.

This clone showed up just once. This chain uses TRBV10-2 with TRBJ1-1, with D perhaps TRBD1 (6 bases). The CDR3 sequence is 16 residues long. Trimming cost V 2 bases and J 2 bases, with 15 bases left between them. CDR1 and CDR2 (germline): WSHSY, SAAADI. CDR3 residues: CASSEGRGGQNTEAFF. The CDR3 DNA reads as TGCGCCAGCAGTGAGGGACGGGGGGGACAAAACACTGAAGCTTTCTTT.

This rearrangement joins TRBV19 to TRBJ1-1; perhaps TRBD1 as D (5 bases). The CDR3 length is 15 residues. Germline CDR1 LNHDA, CDR2 SQIVND (reference sequence). The V gene lost 7 bases and the J gene lost 4 bases, with 19 bases spanning the gap. The CDR3 sequence is CASTPRGSGGTEAFF. The CDR3 DNA follows: TGTGCCAGTACCCCCCGCGGTTCGGGGGGCACTGAAGCTTTCTTT.

The J gene is TRBJ2-1, the V gene TRBV19; tentatively, D is TRBD2 (5 bases). The CDR3 length is 13 residues. The V end lost 7 bases, the J end lost 5 bases, and 12 bases lay between the germline ends. The germline V gene encodes CDR1 LNHDA and CDR2 SQIVND (reference sequence). As DNA, the CDR3 is TGTGCCAGTACCCCCGGGAAACACAATGAGCAGTTCTTC. It yields the protein CASTPGKHNEQFF.

V is TRBV2 and J is TRBJ2-2; 8 bases align to TRBD1. V lost 3 bases to trimming and J lost 6 bases; unmatched junction nucleotides: 3. CDR3 length: 14 residues. The V gene's germline CDR1 is SNHLY and CDR2 FYNNEI. This CDR3 reads CASSEDRDSGELFF. The CDR3 DNA is TGTGCCAGCAGTGAGGACAGGGATTCCGGGGAGCTGTTTTTT.

In this sample, this clone turned up a few times. V gene TRBV6-5 combines with J gene TRBJ1-6, with D unresolved. This CDR3 has 13 amino acids. Germline CDR1 reads MNHEY; CDR2 reads SVGAGI. CDR3 amino acids: CASPGGPNSPLHF. The CDR3 DNA sequence: TGTGCGTCGCCCGGAGGTCCGAATTCACCCCTCCACTTT.

V gene TRBV29-1 combines with J gene TRBJ1-2; D is uncertain. V lost 2 bases to trimming and J lost 3 bases, with 4 bases between them. The CDR3 consists of 11 residues. Germline V gene lookup returns CDR1 SQVTM and CDR2 ANQGSEA. The CDR3 sequence: CSVESYYGYTF. For the CDR3, the DNA is TGCAGCGTTGAATCGTACTATGGCTACACCTTC.

The chain joins TRBV12-2 to TRBJ2-1; the DNA was not compared with TRBD2, the D call given in the table. TRBV12-2 is a listed pseudogene. CDR3 length equals 16 residues. CDR3 coding DNA: TGTGCAAGTCGCTTAGTAAGTCGGGGGGGCCCCCATGAGCAGTTCTTC. Translating gives CASRLVSRGGPHEQFF.

J is TRBJ2-3 and V is TRBV30, with D possibly being TRBD2 (5 bases). The V end lost 2 bases, the J end lost 11 bases, and 11 bases lay between the germline ends. Germline V gene data show CDR1 as GTSNPN and CDR2 as SVGIG (reference sequence). The CDR3 is 11 amino acids. Here the CDR3 DNA reads TGTGCCTGGAGTTGGGGAGCAAGGCAGTATTTT. It yields the protein CAWSWGARQYF.

This rearrangement joins TRBV6-5 to TRBJ1-2; no firm D call. V was pared by 0 bases and J by 6 bases, with 8 bases between. The CDR3 has 13 amino acids. CDR1 is MNHEY and CDR2 is SVGAGI in the germline V gene. CDR3 in amino acids: CASSYSEGNGYTF. The CDR3 DNA follows: TGTGCCAGCAGTTACTCGGAGGGAAATGGCTACACCTTC.

This sequence joins TRBV4-1 and TRBJ1-4; D gene unclear. The germline V gene encodes CDR1 MGHRA and CDR2 YSYEKL. The CDR3 runs to 14 residues. The germline V and J ends were trimmed by 1 base and 7 bases, with 10 bases remaining between them. In nucleotides, the CDR3 is TGCGCCAGCAGCCAAGCTGCCCCGGGTGAAAAACTGTTTTTT. This codes for CASSQAAPGEKLFF.

This chain links TRBV28 with TRBJ1-2; D uncertain. This CDR3 has 11 amino acids. With 8 bases removed from V and 7 bases from J, the gap between germline ends came to 11 bases. CDR1 and CDR2 (germline): MDHEN, SYDVKM. The CDR3 protein is CASRDFSGYTF. The DNA of the CDR3 is TGTGCCAGCCGGGATTTTAGTGGCTACACCTTC.

The chain recombines TRBV4-1 with TRBJ1-6; maybe TRBD1 (5 bases). The CDR3 covers 16 residues. V shed 2 bases and J shed 6 bases, with 14 bases lying between them. The V gene's germline CDR1 is MGHRA and CDR2 YSYEKL. The CDR3 coding sequence is TGCGCCAGCAGCCAACCCCGGGGGGGGGTTAATTCACCCCTCCACTTT. This encodes CASSQPRGGVNSPLHF.

The CDR3 spells CASSFRGGGYNEQFF. DNA for the CDR3: TGTGCCAGCAGTTTTAGGGGGGGCGGTTACAATGAGCAGTTCTTC. The chain joins TRBV27 to TRBJ2-1; D possibly corresponds to TRBD2 (7 bases). Between the trimmed V and J ends, which lost 3 bases and 4 bases, there was a span of 13 bases. The CDR3 consists of 15 residues. The germline V gene has CDR1 MNHEY and CDR2 SMNVEV (reference sequence).

The J gene is TRBJ1-1, the V gene TRBV19; D remains unclear. The germline CDR1 and CDR2 sequences are LNHDA and SQIVND (reference sequence). This CDR3 contains 15 residues. V gave up 7 bases and J gave up 6 bases, with 21 bases separating them. CDR3 protein: CASKSREGRGAEAFF. In DNA form, the CDR3 reads TGTGCCAGTAAATCGAGAGAGGGAAGAGGCGCTGAAGCTTTCTTT.

The CDR3 reads CASSLLPGQANSPLHF. CDR3 sequence (DNA): TGTGCCAGTAGTCTATTACCGGGACAAGCTAATTCACCCCTCCACTTT. The rearrangement links TRBV19 to TRBJ1-6; D possibly corresponds to TRBD1 (6 bases). Germline CDR1 is LNHDA and CDR2 is SQIVND (reference sequence). The CDR3 runs to 16 residues. V lost 5 bases to trimming and J lost 6 bases, with 17 bases between them.

About this clone: The same CDR3 arises from other DNA sequences in this sample as well. This chain connects TRBV5-1 to TRBJ1-1; perhaps TRBD1 as D (5 bases). Germline V CDR1 and CDR2: SGHRS, YFSETQ. V was trimmed by 0 bases and J by 4 bases, leaving 10 bases between them. The CDR3 spans 14 residues. CDR3: CASSLGQGVTEAFF. Written as DNA, the CDR3 is TGCGCCAGCAGCTTGGGGCAGGGCGTCACTGAAGCTTTCTTT.

The rearrangement joins TRBV27 to TRBJ1-5; tentatively, D is TRBD1 (6 bases). Trimming pared 5 bases from V and 8 bases from J, leaving 28 bases between. Germline V lookup: CDR1 MNHEY, CDR2 SMNVEV (reference sequence). The CDR3 loop spans 18 amino acids. Here the CDR3 DNA reads TGTGCCAGCAGTATGGACGAAGCTAACAGGGACCCCCATGAGCCCCAGCATTTT. Amino acids: CASSMDEANRDPHEPQHF.

The chain is built from TRBV6-6 and TRBJ1-6; 10 nucleotides align to TRBD1. There are 17 residues in the CDR3. CDR1 and CDR2 (germline): MNHNY, SVGAGI (reference sequence). Trimming at V came to 5 bases and at J to 5 bases, leaving 9 bases not matched to a gene. The CDR3 loop is CASSHPAGTGDNSPLHF. In nucleotides, the CDR3 is TGTGCCAGCAGTCACCCTGCTGGGACAGGGGATAATTCACCCCTCCACTTT.

V and J are TRBV6-6 and TRBJ2-7, with 10 bases identical to TRBD2. V lost 6 bases, J lost 3 bases, and 8 bases stayed unmatched. The CDR3 has 15 amino acids. Germline CDR1 is MNHNY and CDR2 is SVGAGI (reference sequence). CDR3: CASSWTSGSYYEQYF. DNA of the CDR3: TGTGCCAGCAGCTGGACTAGCGGAAGCTACTACGAGCAGTACTTC.

V gene TRBV19 combines with J gene TRBJ1-5; D not certain. V was cut by 4 bases and J by 3 bases, with 13 bases left in between. The CDR3 runs 15 residues. CDR1 and CDR2 (germline): LNHDA, SQIVND (reference sequence). The CDR3 DNA reads TGTGCCAGTAGTAGGGCCTCAGCTTCCAATCAGCCCCAGCATTTT. This codes for CASSRASASNQPQHF.

The chain links TRBV5-6 to TRBJ1-1; D unresolved. Germline V gene sequence: CDR1 SGHDT, CDR2 YYEEEE. CDR3 length equals 14 residues. V was shortened by 0 bases and J by 1 base, with 7 bases between the two germline ends. This CDR3 is CASSLGRRNTEAFF. The CDR3 DNA is TGTGCCAGCAGCTTGGGAAGGAGGAACACTGAAGCTTTCTTT.

The chain employs TRBV6-2 or TRBV6-3 and TRBJ2-7; 7 bases agree with TRBD1. Germline V gene sequence: CDR1 MNHEY, CDR2 SVGEGT. The CDR3 extends over 12 amino acids. The V and J ends lost 6 bases and 2 bases, in that order; junction bases with no gene match: 1. CDR3: CASSQGAYEQYF. The CDR3 bases are TGTGCCAGCAGCCAGGGGGCCTACGAGCAGTACTTC.

The chain joins TRBV9 to TRBJ2-3; TRBD2 agrees at 13 bases. V shed 4 bases and J 4 bases; nucleotides not matched to a gene: 3. The CDR3 sequence is 15 residues long. Germline V gene data show CDR1 as SGDLS and CDR2 as YYNGEE. Here the CDR3 reads CASSTSGGEADTQYF. In DNA form, the CDR3 reads TGTGCCAGCAGCACTAGCGGGGGGGAGGCAGATACGCAGTATTTT.

This rearrangement joins TRBV12-5 to TRBJ1-5; TRBD1 might be the D (6 bases). The V gene lost 1 base and the J gene lost 5 bases, with 9 bases spanning the gap. Germline V CDR1 and CDR2: LGHNT, FRNRAP. This CDR3 region has 14 residues. In DNA, the CDR3 is TGTGCTAGTGGTTTGGCCTCAGGGGATCAGCCCCAGCATTTT. This codes for CASGLASGDQPQHF.

The chain joins TRBV11-1 to TRBJ1-4; D is perhaps TRBD1 (5 bases). The germline V gene has CDR1 SGHAT and CDR2 FQDESV (reference sequence). V lost 3 bases, J lost 7 bases, and 9 bases lay in between. The CDR3 extends over 13 amino acids. The CDR3 region has the DNA TGTGCCAGCAGCTTCAGGGTTGGTGAAAAACTGTTTTTT. Its translation is CASSFRVGEKLFF.

This clone was recorded only once. The J gene is TRBJ1-4, the V gene TRBV9, with a weak D call TRBD1 (6 bases). The CDR3 spans 13 residues. Germline CDR1 SGDLS, CDR2 YYNGEE. V was trimmed by 3 bases and J by 5 bases, leaving 8 bases between them. In nucleotides, the CDR3 is TGTGCCAGCAGCGGGGGGCAGAATGAAAAACTGTTTTTT. This codes for CASSGGQNEKLFF.

The chain recombines TRBV7-6 with TRBJ1-1; D is perhaps TRBD1 (5 bases). CDR1 is SGHVS, CDR2 FNYEAQ, per germline. The CDR3 is made up of 15 amino acids. The V gene lost 1 base and the J gene lost 5 bases, with 14 bases spanning the gap. The CDR3: CASSLVAGGETEAFF. The CDR3 bases are TGTGCCAGCAGCTTAGTTGCGGGGGGGGAAACTGAAGCTTTCTTT.